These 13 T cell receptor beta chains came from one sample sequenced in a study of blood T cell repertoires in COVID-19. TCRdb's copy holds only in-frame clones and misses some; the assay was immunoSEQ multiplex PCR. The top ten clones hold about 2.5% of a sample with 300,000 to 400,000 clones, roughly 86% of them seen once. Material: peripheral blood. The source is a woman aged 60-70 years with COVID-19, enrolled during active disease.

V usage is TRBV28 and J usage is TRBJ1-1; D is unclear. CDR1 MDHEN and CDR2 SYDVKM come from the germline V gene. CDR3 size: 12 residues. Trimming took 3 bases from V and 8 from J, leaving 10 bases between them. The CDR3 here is CASSFPGSEAFF. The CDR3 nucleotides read TGTGCCAGCAGTTTCCCAGGATCGGAAGCTTTCTTT. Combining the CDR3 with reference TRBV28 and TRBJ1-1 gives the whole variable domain DVKVTQSSRYLVKRTGEKVFLECVQDMDHENMFWYRQDPGLGLRLIYFSYDVKMKEKGDIPEGYSVSREKKERFSLILESASTNQTSMYLCASSFPGSEAFFGQGTRLTVV.

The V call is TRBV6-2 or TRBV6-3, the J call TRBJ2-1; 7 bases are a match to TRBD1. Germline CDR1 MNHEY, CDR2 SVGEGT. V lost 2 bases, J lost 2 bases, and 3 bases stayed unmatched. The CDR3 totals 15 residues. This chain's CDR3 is CASSYGTATYNEQFF. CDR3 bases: TGTGCCAGCAGTTACGGGACAGCAACCTACAATGAGCAGTTCTTC.

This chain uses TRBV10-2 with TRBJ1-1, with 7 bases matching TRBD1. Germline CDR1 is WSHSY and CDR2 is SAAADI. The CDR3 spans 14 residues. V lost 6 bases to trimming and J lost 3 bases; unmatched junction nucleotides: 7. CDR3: CASREGGAYTEAFF. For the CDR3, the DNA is TGCGCCAGCAGAGAAGGGGGCGCGTACACTGAAGCTTTCTTT.

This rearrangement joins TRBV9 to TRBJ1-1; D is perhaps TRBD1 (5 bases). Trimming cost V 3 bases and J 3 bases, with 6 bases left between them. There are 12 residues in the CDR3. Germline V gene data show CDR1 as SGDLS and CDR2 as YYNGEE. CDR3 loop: CASSGQHTEAFF. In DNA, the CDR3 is TGTGCCAGCAGCGGACAGCACACTGAAGCTTTCTTT. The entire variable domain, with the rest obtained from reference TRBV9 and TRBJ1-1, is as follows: DSGVTQTPKHLITATGQRVTLRCSPRSGDLSVYWYQQSLDQGLQFLIQYYNGEERAKGNILERFSAQQFPDLHSELNLSSLELGDSALYFCASSGQHTEAFFGQGTRLTVV.

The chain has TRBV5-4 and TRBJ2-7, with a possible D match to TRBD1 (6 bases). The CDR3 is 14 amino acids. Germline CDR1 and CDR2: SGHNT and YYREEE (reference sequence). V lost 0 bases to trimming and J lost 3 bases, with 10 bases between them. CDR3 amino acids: CASSLARGGYEQYF. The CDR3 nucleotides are TGTGCCAGCAGCTTGGCGCGAGGGGGCTACGAGCAGTACTTC.

CDR3: CASKEWDSKNTEAFF. CDR3 in DNA: TGTGCCAGCAAAGAGTGGGACAGCAAGAACACTGAAGCTTTCTTT. V and J are TRBV6-4 and TRBJ1-1; 7 bases agree with TRBD1. This CDR3 has 15 residues. Germline CDR1 is MRHNA and CDR2 is SNTAGT. Germline trimming cut 7 bases from V and 1 base from J; bases unmatched to any gene: 9.

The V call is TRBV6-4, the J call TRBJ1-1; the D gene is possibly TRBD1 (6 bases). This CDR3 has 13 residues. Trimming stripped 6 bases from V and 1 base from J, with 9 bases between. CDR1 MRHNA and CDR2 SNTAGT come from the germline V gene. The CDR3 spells CASSVDRNTEAFF. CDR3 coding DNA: TGTGCCAGCAGCGTGGACAGGAACACTGAAGCTTTCTTT.

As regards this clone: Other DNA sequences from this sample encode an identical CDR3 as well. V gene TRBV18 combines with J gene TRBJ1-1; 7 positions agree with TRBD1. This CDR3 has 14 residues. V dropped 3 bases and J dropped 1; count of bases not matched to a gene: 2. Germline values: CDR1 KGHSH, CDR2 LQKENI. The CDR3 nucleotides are TGTGCCAGCTCACCGGGACAGTCGAACACTGAAGCTTTCTTT. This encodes CASSPGQSNTEAFF.

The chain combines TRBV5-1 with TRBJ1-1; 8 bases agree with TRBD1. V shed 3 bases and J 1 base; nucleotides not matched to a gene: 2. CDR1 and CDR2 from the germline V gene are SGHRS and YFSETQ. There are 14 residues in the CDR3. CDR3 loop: CASSWDRRNTEAFF. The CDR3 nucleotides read TGCGCCAGCAGCTGGGACAGGAGGAACACTGAAGCTTTCTTT.

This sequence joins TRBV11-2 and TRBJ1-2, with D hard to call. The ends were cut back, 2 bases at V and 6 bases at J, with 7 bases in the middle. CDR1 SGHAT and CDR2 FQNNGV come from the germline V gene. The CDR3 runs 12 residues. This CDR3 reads CASSLLADGYTF. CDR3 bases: TGTGCCAGCAGCTTATTAGCCGATGGCTACACCTTC.

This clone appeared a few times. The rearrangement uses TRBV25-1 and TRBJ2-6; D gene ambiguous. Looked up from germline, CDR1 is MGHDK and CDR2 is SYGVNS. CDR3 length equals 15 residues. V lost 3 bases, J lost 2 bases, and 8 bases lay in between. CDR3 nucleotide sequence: TGTGCCAGCAGTGAGGTAGAGACTGGGGCCAACGTCCTGACTTTC. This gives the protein CASSEVETGANVLTF.

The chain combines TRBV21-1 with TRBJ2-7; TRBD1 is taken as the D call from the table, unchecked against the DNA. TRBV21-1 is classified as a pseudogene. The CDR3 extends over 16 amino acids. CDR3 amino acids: CASSEGQSILIDEQYF. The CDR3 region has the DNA TGTGCCAGCAGCGAGGGACAGAGTATCCTTATCGACGAGCAGTACTTC.

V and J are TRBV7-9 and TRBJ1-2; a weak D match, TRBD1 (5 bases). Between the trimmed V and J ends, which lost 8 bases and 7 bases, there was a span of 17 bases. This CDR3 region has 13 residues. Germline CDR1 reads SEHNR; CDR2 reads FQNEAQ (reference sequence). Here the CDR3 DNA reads TGTGCCAGCCTACTCCCAGGGTTTGGTGGCTACACCTTC. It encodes CASLLPGFGGYTF.